The sequence of this T cell receptor (beta chain) was determined in a study of spatial heterogeneity in lung cancer. Study summary: The study consistently detected more beta-chain than alpha-chain sequences. TCR transcript counts in tumor regions correlated strongly with a T cell module score from matched bulk RNA-seq. The study, taken as a whole, reports: Estimated coverage of tumor T cells was roughly 7% for alpha and 13% for beta chains. Counts of expanded intratumoral alpha and beta TCRs tracked tumor mutation counts.

As for time point: sample taken at primary tumor resection. From the 5' RACE reads, TCRdb called clonotypes with MiXCR, one entry per CDR3 protein. The sample comprises 3,300 or so distinct CDR3 sequences, 7% to 10% of which are singletons, and around 16% rests with the top ten. This CDR3 is built from 15 residues. The germline V and J ends were trimmed by 2 bases and 6 bases, with 16 bases remaining between them. Germline CDR1 MNHEY, CDR2 SMNVEV (reference sequence). This clonotype is medium-sized in the sample. Its target is not known. This rearrangement joins TRBV27 to TRBJ1-2; D is possibly TRBD1 (6 bases). Sequencing was performed on lung tumor tissue, taken at surgery. This clonotype was sampled from a male donor with early-stage non-small cell lung cancer. CDR3 region: CASSLSRGGLNGYTF. Here the CDR3 DNA reads TGTGCCAGCAGTTTAAGTCGAGGGGGTCTAAATGGCTACACCTTC.